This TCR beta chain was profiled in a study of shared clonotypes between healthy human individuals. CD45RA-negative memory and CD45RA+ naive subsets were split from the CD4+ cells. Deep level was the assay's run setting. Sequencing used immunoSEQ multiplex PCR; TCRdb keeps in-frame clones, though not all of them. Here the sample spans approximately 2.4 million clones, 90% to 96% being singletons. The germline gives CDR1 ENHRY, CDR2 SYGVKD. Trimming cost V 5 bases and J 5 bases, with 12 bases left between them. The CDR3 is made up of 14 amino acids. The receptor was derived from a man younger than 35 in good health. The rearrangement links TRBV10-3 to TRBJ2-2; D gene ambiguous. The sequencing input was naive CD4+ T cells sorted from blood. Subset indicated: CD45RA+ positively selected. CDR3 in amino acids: CAISSNYLTGELFF. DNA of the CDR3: TGTGCCATCAGTTCGAACTACCTAACCGGGGAGCTGTTTTTT.